A selection of T cell receptor beta chains follows, all from one sample in a study of human thymus T cells. The table came from immunoSEQ multiplex PCR; TCRdb's copy has only in-frame clones and leaves some out. This table holds roughly 130,000 clones, just under 95% found once. Sequencing was done on a sample of thymus tissue. Receptors were obtained from a boy under three years old with a congenital heart defect but otherwise immunologically healthy. The conserved cysteine and the conserved F or W are not part of the CDR3 here. The order of the fields is J gene, V gene, CDR3 length, CDR3 protein.

J: TRBJ2-1; V: TRBV28; length: 13; CDR3: ASSFPPRSYNEQF
J: TRBJ2-3; V: TRBV7-9; length: 14; CDR3: ASTQKRGPSTDTQY
J: TRBJ2-1; V: TRBV15; length: 13; CDR3: ATSREAGGFNEQF
J: TRBJ2-5; V: TRBV4-1; length: 17; CDR3: ASSQEGSQLAGFQETQY
J: TRBJ2-2; V: TRBV4-3; length: 14; CDR3: ASSLTGWANTGELF
J: TRBJ2-5; V: TRBV19; length: 12; CDR3: ATLSGGNEETQY
J: TRBJ2-5; V: TRBV11-3; length: 11; CDR3: ARIKGREETQY
J: TRBJ2-7; V: TRBV6-5; length: 13; CDR3: ASSYSGTGGTEQY
J: TRBJ1-2; V: TRBV5-1; length: 13; CDR3: ASSFGTGPIYGYT
J: TRBJ1-1; V: TRBV30; length: 10; CDR3: AWGIGNTEAF
J: TRBJ2-2; V: TRBV19; length: 12; CDR3: ASSTPRGTGELF
J: TRBJ1-2; V: TRBV5-1; length: 14; CDR3: ASRRSRNGEGYGYT
J: TRBJ2-1; V: TRBV10-3; length: 12; CDR3: AISGLAGGQEQF
J: TRBJ1-3; V: TRBV5-1; length: 11; CDR3: ASSLQGNDTIY
J: TRBJ2-2; V: TRBV7-2; length: 14; CDR3: ASSFVAGGNTGELF
J: TRBJ1-2; V: TRBV4-3; length: 13; CDR3: ASSQTDLGDHGYT
J: TRBJ1-2; V: TRBV5-6; length: 13; CDR3: ASRPRDRANYGYT
J: TRBJ1-3; V: TRBV27; length: 14; CDR3: ASSSTGANSGNTIY
J: TRBJ1-2; V: TRBV9; length: 14; CDR3: ASSARRDRINYGYT
J: TRBJ1-6; V: TRBV11-2; length: 14; CDR3: ASSLTTQGGNSPLH
J: TRBJ1-2; V: TRBV11-3; length: 11; CDR3: ASSAVTVVGYT
J: TRBJ2-2; V: TRBV13; length: 13; CDR3: ASSLGLPGTGELF
J: TRBJ1-1; V: TRBV19; length: 10; CDR3: ASKDLQWKAF
J: TRBJ1-2; V: TRBV7-9; length: 12; CDR3: ASSLALSGHGYT
J: TRBJ2-2; V: TRBV4-3; length: 14; CDR3: ASSQESLENTGELF
J: TRBJ2-5; V: TRBV11-3; length: 12; CDR3: ASKRGGQEETQY
J: TRBJ2-1; V: TRBV7-9; length: 13; CDR3: ASSRQGPPHNEQF
J: TRBJ2-1; V: TRBV27; length: 15; CDR3: ASRWAGVPSSYNEQF
J: TRBJ1-6; V: TRBV19; length: 14; CDR3: ASKDERGAVNSPLH
J: TRBJ1-6; V: TRBV7-9; length: 13; CDR3: ASRDSEPYNSPLH
J: TRBJ2-7; V: TRBV7-6; length: 14; CDR3: ASSPDLAGGYYEQY
J: TRBJ2-5; V: TRBV30; length: 11; CDR3: AWSVDPMETQY
J: TRBJ2-7; V: TRBV5-8; length: 13; CDR3: ASSFWGPYDYEQY
J: TRBJ1-2; V: TRBV6-5; length: 14; CDR3: ASSYSTGTVLYGYT
J: TRBJ2-1; V: TRBV2; length: 13; CDR3: ASSCRDRVYNEQF
J: TRBJ2-2; V: TRBV2; length: 19; CDR3: ASSEARGLAGVRADTGELF
J: TRBJ1-4; V: TRBV11-3; length: 14; CDR3: ASSQGQRPLNGKLF
J: TRBJ2-2; V: TRBV14; length: 15; CDR3: ASSQKGTSPAGGELF
J: TRBJ1-5; V: TRBV5-1; length: 9; CDR3: ASNTDQPQH
J: TRBJ2-3; V: TRBV30; length: 14; CDR3: AWRTGTTKHTDTQY
J: TRBJ1-1; V: TRBV29-1; length: 11; CDR3: SVRFQGAGEAF